This is a list of T cell receptor beta chains from one sample in a study of human T cells and chemical hapten exposure. TCRdb passed the RACE reads through MiXCR, listing each CDR3 protein once. The repertoire includes some 79,000 distinct CDR3 sequences, approximately 10% of them detected once, and over 3.5% sits in the top ten. The sequencing used whole blood, collected in connection with sensitization to the hapten diphenylcyclopropenone (DPC). Receptors originate from a woman aged 45-60 years with alopecia areata. Some clones in this sample may be carry-over from other donors' samples. CDR3s include the opening cysteine and the closing phenylalanine or tryptophan. Each record gives: V gene, D gene, J gene, clone size, CDR3 protein, CDR3 DNA. A D gene is named only where the DNA matches it firmly. A row's size may be missing; if present it is once, few, many or a size class.

v_gene: TRBV30; d_gene: -; j_gene: TRBJ1-3; abundance: -; CDR3aa: CAWKAGAGNTIYF; CDR3nt: TGTGCCTGGAAAGCAGGGGCTGGAAACACCATATATTTT
v_gene: TRBV3-1; d_gene: -; j_gene: TRBJ1-1; abundance: few; CDR3aa: CASSPGRVGEAFF; CDR3nt: TGTGCCAGCAGCCCTGGCCGGGTCGGGGAAGCTTTCTTT
v_gene: TRBV14; d_gene: TRBD2; j_gene: TRBJ2-2; abundance: -; CDR3aa: CASSQRLAGAAGELFF; CDR3nt: TGTGCCAGCAGCCAAAGACTAGCGGGAGCTGCCGGGGAGCTGTTTTTT
v_gene: TRBV20-1; d_gene: TRBD1; j_gene: TRBJ2-5; abundance: -; CDR3aa: CSAGDSQETQYF; CDR3nt: TGCAGTGCTGGGGACAGCCAAGAGACCCAGTACTTC
v_gene: TRBV5-1; d_gene: -; j_gene: TRBJ2-7; abundance: many; CDR3aa: CASSLELGGAAEQYF; CDR3nt: TGCGCCAGCAGCTTGGAGTTGGGGGGAGCAGCAGAGCAGTACTTC
v_gene: TRBV5-1; d_gene: -; j_gene: TRBJ2-2; abundance: -; CDR3aa: CASSLSGGNTGELFF; CDR3nt: TGCGCCAGCAGCTTGTCCGGCGGAAACACCGGGGAGCTGTTTTTT
v_gene: TRBV20-1; d_gene: -; j_gene: TRBJ2-3; abundance: few; CDR3aa: CSLLPLRYTDTQYF; CDR3nt: TGCAGTCTGCTACCCTTACGGTACACAGATACGCAGTATTTT
v_gene: TRBV29-1; d_gene: -; j_gene: TRBJ1-4; abundance: few; CDR3aa: CSVERITNEKLFF; CDR3nt: TGCAGCGTTGAGCGGATAACTAATGAAAAACTGTTTTTT
v_gene: TRBV7-7; d_gene: TRBD1; j_gene: TRBJ2-7; abundance: -; CDR3aa: CASSSGTGLVEQYF; CDR3nt: TGTGCTAGCAGCTCCGGGACAGGCCTGGTCGAGCAGTACTTC
v_gene: TRBV12-3/TRBV12-4; d_gene: -; j_gene: TRBJ2-4; abundance: -; CDR3aa: CASRDSLAKNIQYF; CDR3nt: TGTGCCAGCAGGGACAGCTTAGCCAAAAACATTCAGTACTTC
v_gene: TRBV28; d_gene: TRBD1; j_gene: TRBJ1-5; abundance: -; CDR3aa: CASSFPRQGTSNQPQHF; CDR3nt: TGTGCCAGCAGTTTTCCCCGACAGGGGACTAGCAATCAGCCCCAGCATTTT
v_gene: TRBV29-1; d_gene: -; j_gene: TRBJ1-1; abundance: few; CDR3aa: CSVSTGFGTEAFF; CDR3nt: TGCAGCGTGAGTACAGGATTCGGCACTGAAGCTTTCTTT
v_gene: TRBV5-1; d_gene: -; j_gene: TRBJ1-1; abundance: few; CDR3aa: CASSWGLGYDTEAFF; CDR3nt: TGCGCCAGCAGCTGGGGGCTAGGGTATGACACTGAAGCTTTCTTT
v_gene: TRBV19; d_gene: -; j_gene: TRBJ2-6; abundance: many; CDR3aa: CASRPGLWLSGANVLTF; CDR3nt: TGTGCCAGTAGGCCGGGACTTTGGCTCTCTGGGGCCAACGTCCTGACTTTC
v_gene: TRBV7-2; d_gene: -; j_gene: TRBJ1-3; abundance: -; CDR3aa: CASVSLGNTIYF; CDR3nt: TGTGCCAGCGTCAGCCTTGGAAACACCATATATTTT
v_gene: TRBV12-3/TRBV12-4; d_gene: -; j_gene: TRBJ1-4; abundance: -; CDR3aa: CASSPPEGEKLFF; CDR3nt: TGTGCCAGCAGTCCCCCGGAGGGTGAAAAACTGTTTTTT
v_gene: TRBV12-3/TRBV12-4; d_gene: -; j_gene: TRBJ1-5; abundance: many; CDR3aa: CASSVNGLSNQPQHF; CDR3nt: TGTGCCAGCTCCGTGAATGGGCTTAGCAATCAGCCCCAGCATTTT
v_gene: TRBV20-1; d_gene: -; j_gene: TRBJ1-3; abundance: -; CDR3aa: CSASSTASGNTIYF; CDR3nt: TGCAGTGCTAGTAGTACAGCCTCTGGAAACACCATATATTTT
v_gene: TRBV7-2; d_gene: -; j_gene: TRBJ2-1; abundance: many; CDR3aa: CASSLPAYNEQFF; CDR3nt: TGTGCCAGCAGCTTACCGGCCTACAATGAGCAGTTCTTC
v_gene: TRBV7-9; d_gene: TRBD1; j_gene: TRBJ2-7; abundance: few; CDR3aa: CASSSTGGVVAYEQYF; CDR3nt: TGTGCCAGCAGCTCAACAGGGGGAGTGGTTGCCTACGAGCAGTACTTC
v_gene: TRBV18; d_gene: TRBD2; j_gene: TRBJ2-1; abundance: many; CDR3aa: CASSPGREVGEQFF; CDR3nt: TGTGCCAGCTCACCCGGGCGGGAGGTAGGAGAGCAGTTCTTC
v_gene: TRBV29-1; d_gene: -; j_gene: TRBJ2-7; abundance: many; CDR3aa: CSASGSEFTAEQYF; CDR3nt: TGCAGCGCTTCCGGCTCTGAATTCACCGCCGAGCAGTACTTC
v_gene: TRBV12-3/TRBV12-4; d_gene: -; j_gene: TRBJ1-4; abundance: few; CDR3aa: CASSLHRQINEKLFF; CDR3nt: TGTGCCAGCAGTTTGCATCGGCAAATTAATGAAAAACTGTTTTTT
v_gene: TRBV5-1; d_gene: -; j_gene: TRBJ2-7; abundance: few; CDR3aa: CASSLEWALYEQYF; CDR3nt: TGCGCCAGCAGCTTGGAATGGGCCCTTTACGAGCAGTACTTC
v_gene: TRBV20-1; d_gene: TRBD2; j_gene: TRBJ2-7; abundance: few; CDR3aa: CSARDPSRTSSYEQYF; CDR3nt: TGCAGTGCTAGAGATCCCTCTAGGACTAGCAGTTACGAGCAGTACTTC
v_gene: TRBV7-8; d_gene: TRBD1; j_gene: TRBJ1-5; abundance: many; CDR3aa: CASSLAGTGGGQPQHF; CDR3nt: TGTGCCAGCAGCTTAGCCGGGACAGGGGGAGGTCAGCCCCAGCATTTT
v_gene: TRBV27; d_gene: TRBD1; j_gene: TRBJ1-1; abundance: many; CDR3aa: CASSPGTGGKNTEAFF; CDR3nt: TGTGCCAGCAGTCCAGGGACAGGGGGAAAGAACACTGAAGCTTTCTTT